One and the same sample provided the 23 T cell receptor beta chains below, sequenced in a study of cytomegalovirus exposure and HLA in healthy donors. The PCR had 60 Vbeta and 13 Jbeta primers. The assay was immunoSEQ multiplex PCR, and TCRdb's table has in-frame clones only and misses some. The repertoire includes approximately 130,000 clones, about 86% of them detected once, and around 0.7% sits in the top ten. Specimen: PBMCs. These TCRs come from a man aged 18 to 29 in good health and CMV-seronegative.

The CDR3 is CASSLEGRENTGELFF. CDR3 nucleotides: TGCGCCAGCAGCTTGGAGGGCAGGGAGAACACCGGGGAGCTGTTTTTT. The gene calls are TRBV5-1 and TRBJ2-2; tentative D call: TRBD1 (5 bases). From germline, CDR1 is SGHRS and CDR2 YFSETQ. The CDR3 has 16 amino acids. Trimming pared 0 bases from V and 1 base from J, leaving 10 bases between.

As to this clone: Other DNA sequences in the same sample also yield this CDR3. This chain connects TRBV7-9 to TRBJ2-1; a possible D gene is TRBD2 (6 bases). The CDR3 loop spans 11 amino acids. Germline V gene sequence: CDR1 SEHNR, CDR2 FQNEAQ (reference sequence). V gave up 3 bases and J gave up 10 bases, with 7 bases separating them. This chain's CDR3 is CASSFSGEQFF. The CDR3, as DNA: TGTGCCAGCAGCTTTAGCGGAGAGCAGTTCTTC.

This chain links TRBV7-6 with TRBJ1-6; 9 bases are a match to TRBD1. The CDR3 loop spans 16 amino acids. The germline V gene encodes CDR1 SGHVS and CDR2 FNYEAQ. V was pared by 5 bases and J by 6 bases, with 8 bases of the junction left unmatched. Written as DNA, the CDR3 is TGTGCCAGCAGCCCTAACAGGGGGCTTGGTAATTCACCCCTCCACTTT. This sequence encodes CASSPNRGLGNSPLHF.

Concerning this clone itself: Distinct nucleotide sequences in the sample also encode this CDR3. The chain couples TRBV4-3 to TRBJ1-1; D is ambiguous. The CDR3 has 14 residues. V lost 3 bases to trimming and J lost 5 bases, with 13 bases between them. The germline V gene has CDR1 LGHNA and CDR2 YSLEER. The CDR3 DNA is TGCGCCAGCAGCCAGGAGCTAGGTCGGACTGAAGCTTTCTTT. It specifies CASSQELGRTEAFF.

The V gene is TRBV6-5, the J gene TRBJ2-5; the D is unclear. The tail of the sequence fits TRBJ2-7 better, so the J call may be wrong. This CDR3 is 14 amino acids long. Per germline, CDR1 MNHEY and CDR2 SVGAGI. CDR3 DNA: TGTGCCAGCAGCCCCGCCCGGGTTTTATACGAGCAGTACTTC. Encoded protein: CASSPARVLYEQYF.

The chain recombines TRBV7-8 with TRBJ1-3; D is unclear. With 4 bases removed from V and 3 bases from J, the gap between germline ends came to 10 bases. The CDR3 covers 14 residues. From germline, CDR1 is SGHVS and CDR2 FQNEAQ. CDR3 bases: TGTGCCAGCAGCTCCGGAGTGCGTGGAAACACCATATATTTT. It translates to CASSSGVRGNTIYF.

The CDR3 spells CASSVDSVNTEAFF. In DNA, the CDR3 is TGTGCCAGCAGCGTAGACAGTGTGAACACTGAAGCTTTCTTT. The chain has TRBV9 and TRBJ1-1, with D hard to call. V dropped 0 bases and J dropped 0 bases, with 6 bases sitting between them. CDR3 length equals 14 residues. CDR1 SGDLS and CDR2 YYNGEE come from the germline V gene. Using reference TRBV9 and TRBJ1-1 for the parts outside the CDR3, the full variable domain is DSGVTQTPKHLITATGQRVTLRCSPRSGDLSVYWYQQSLDQGLQFLIQYYNGEERAKGNILERFSAQQFPDLHSELNLSSLELGDSALYFCASSVDSVNTEAFFGQGTRLTVV.

The genes are TRBV7-6 and TRBJ2-5; the D gene is possibly TRBD2 (6 bases). This CDR3 is built from 16 residues. V was cut by 5 bases and J by 1 base, with 17 bases left in between. From germline, CDR1 is SGHVS and CDR2 FNYEAQ. For the CDR3, the DNA is TGTGCCAGCAGCCTCGCGGACTATCTAACCCAAGAGACCCAGTACTTC. Protein product: CASSLADYLTQETQYF.

The rearrangement links TRBV6-6 to TRBJ2-2, with D perhaps matching TRBD2 (6 bases). Per germline, CDR1 MNHNY and CDR2 SVGAGI (reference sequence). Trimming shortened V by 4 bases and J by 1 base, and 10 bases separated the two germline ends. This CDR3 has 15 amino acids. Here the CDR3 reads CASSSPGLNTGELFF. The CDR3 DNA sequence: TGTGCCAGCAGTTCCCCGGGACTGAACACCGGGGAGCTGTTTTTT.

The V gene is TRBV25-1, the J gene TRBJ2-5; D is possibly TRBD2 (6 bases). From germline, CDR1 is MGHDK and CDR2 SYGVNS. CDR3 size: 16 residues. Trimming left V 2 bases short and J 1 base short, with 14 bases between. CDR3 protein: CASSEGEVMGQETQYF. The CDR3 DNA follows: TGTGCCAGCAGTGAAGGGGAGGTTATGGGCCAAGAGACCCAGTACTTC. Combining the CDR3 with reference TRBV25-1 and TRBJ2-5 gives the whole variable domain EADIYQTPRYLVIGTGKKITLECSQTMGHDKMYWYQQDPGMELHLIHYSYGVNSTEKGDLSSESTVSRIRTEHFPLTLESARPSHTSQYLCASSEGEVMGQETQYFGPGTRLLVL.

This clone was seen a handful of times. The chain has TRBV4-1 and TRBJ1-1, with TRBD1 as a possible D gene (6 bases). Trimming left V 4 bases short and J 1 base short, with 10 bases between. This CDR3 has 14 residues. Germline-derived CDR1 and CDR2 are MGHRA and YSYEKL. CDR3 DNA sequence: TGCGCCAGCAGCCTCGGGACAAGGAACACTGAAGCTTTCTTT. Its translation: CASSLGTRNTEAFF.

The gene calls are TRBV18 and TRBJ2-1; 9 bases agree with TRBD1. Germline V CDR1 and CDR2: KGHSH, LQKENI. V trimming: 0 bases; J trimming: 10 bases; junction bases outside the gene matches: 10. The length of the CDR3 is 16 residues. The CDR3 sequence: CASSPPETGGPREQFF. The DNA of the CDR3 is TGTGCCAGCTCACCACCGGAGACAGGGGGTCCCAGAGAGCAGTTCTTC.

The V gene is TRBV30, the J gene TRBJ2-1; 10 nucleotides align to TRBD2. Germline trimming cut 0 bases from V and 3 bases from J; bases unmatched to any gene: 8. CDR3 length equals 17 residues. Germline-derived CDR1 and CDR2 are GTSNPN and SVGIG (reference sequence). CDR3 region: CAWSVTRTSGIYNEQFF. CDR3 in DNA: TGTGCCTGGAGTGTAACCCGGACTAGCGGAATCTACAATGAGCAGTTCTTC.

CDR3 region: CASSPTLGAGEDGELFF. The CDR3 DNA sequence: TGTGCCAGCAGCCCTACCCTTGGAGCGGGGGAAGACGGGGAGCTGTTTTTT. The V and J genes are TRBV9 and TRBJ2-2, with 8 bases aligning to TRBD2. V shed 4 bases and J 7 bases; nucleotides not matched to a gene: 15. Per the germline V gene, CDR1 is SGDLS and CDR2 is YYNGEE. There are 17 residues in the CDR3.

V usage is TRBV18 and J usage is TRBJ2-5, with 10 bases lining up with TRBD2. CDR1 and CDR2 (germline): KGHSH, LQKENI. The CDR3 runs to 16 residues. The V gene end was trimmed by 2 bases and the J gene end by 2 bases; junction bases not matched to a gene: 5. DNA for the CDR3: TGTGCCAGCTCACCAACGGTAGCGGGGGGACAAGAGACCCAGTACTTC. This codes for CASSPTVAGGQETQYF.

The rearrangement joins TRBV7-9 to TRBJ2-7; the D is unclear. The germline V and J ends were trimmed by 5 bases and 1 base, with 15 bases remaining between them. The CDR3 consists of 15 residues. CDR1 is SEHNR and CDR2 is FQNEAQ in the germline V gene (reference sequence). The CDR3, as DNA: TGTGCCAGCAGCCCTCGCGGCGATGGATCCTACGAGCAGTACTTC. It codes for CASSPRGDGSYEQYF.

The gene calls are TRBV13 and TRBJ2-3; 8 bases agree with TRBD2. Germline V gives CDR1 PRHDT, CDR2 FYEKMQ (reference sequence). The ends lost 5 bases at V and 2 bases at J; junction bases unmatched: 6. The CDR3 has 15 residues. The CDR3 loop reads CASSHAGGVTDTQYF. The CDR3 nucleotides read TGTGCCAGCAGCCACGCGGGGGGCGTCACAGATACGCAGTATTTT.

V gene TRBV16 combines with J gene TRBJ2-3, with TRBD1 identical over 7 bases. The CDR3 is 16 residues long. V trimming: 4 bases; J trimming: 2 bases; junction bases outside the gene matches: 9. The germline CDR1 and CDR2 sequences are KGHSY and FQNENV. In nucleotides, the CDR3 is TGTGCCAGCAGCCCTCTAAGGGGGCTGATCACAGATACGCAGTATTTT. The encoded protein is CASSPLRGLITDTQYF.

The chain employs TRBV28 and TRBJ1-5; a weak D match, TRBD1 (6 bases). V was clipped by 6 bases and J by 4 bases, with 13 bases between them. The CDR3 covers 14 residues. CDR1 and CDR2 from the germline V gene are MDHEN and SYDVKM. DNA of the CDR3: TGTGCCAGCAGCCCCCGGGACATAAATCAGCCCCAGCATTTT. Translating it yields CASSPRDINQPQHF.

The V call is TRBV4-1, the J call TRBJ2-1, with 11 bases that match TRBD2. Trimming cost V 2 bases and J 6 bases; bases outside gene matches: 18. From germline, CDR1 is MGHRA and CDR2 YSYEKL. CDR3 length: 20 residues. CDR3 coding DNA: TGCGCCAGCAGCCAAAGGAGGCTAGCGGGGGGCTCTACGATGTTCAATGAGCAGTTCTTC. Its translation is CASSQRRLAGGSTMFNEQFF.

This sequence joins TRBV10-3 and TRBJ1-4; 11 bases are shared with TRBD1. V was pared by 5 bases and J by 3 bases, with 2 bases of the junction left unmatched. This CDR3 region has 15 residues. In germline, CDR1 is ENHRY, CDR2 SYGVKD. DNA of the CDR3: TGTGCCATCAGTCGGGACAGGGGGGCTAATGAAAAACTGTTTTTT. Protein: CAISRDRGANEKLFF.

The chain combines TRBV4-2 with TRBJ1-5, with D perhaps TRBD1 (5 bases). V was clipped by 0 bases and J by 5 bases, with 8 bases between them. CDR3 length: 14 residues. Looked up from germline, CDR1 is LGHNA and CDR2 is YNFKEQ. In DNA, the CDR3 is TGTGCCAGCAGCCAAGATGGGGGGGATCAGCCCCAGCATTTT. This encodes CASSQDGGDQPQHF.

V usage is TRBV6-5 and J usage is TRBJ2-7; 8 bases agree with TRBD1. V was pared by 6 bases and J by 7 bases, with 5 bases of the junction left unmatched. CDR3 length equals 12 residues. Germline CDR1 reads MNHEY; CDR2 reads SVGAGI. The CDR3: CASRQGAEEQYF. The CDR3 nucleotides read TGTGCCAGCAGGCAGGGGGCGGAAGAGCAGTACTTC.